These 23 T cell receptor beta chains were all obtained from the same sample, sequenced in a study of human T cells and chemical hapten exposure. The time point denotes: pre-sensitization, week 0. Treatment: therapeutic diphenylcyclopropenone sensitization with weekly scalp DPC. TCRdb used MiXCR to reprocess the RACE reads, holding one entry per CDR3 protein. The table has about 98,000 distinct CDR3 sequences, 10% to 12% seen once; the top ten hold about 3%. The sample consisted of whole blood, taken in connection with sensitization to the hapten diphenylcyclopropenone (DPC). The receptors were gathered from an older woman with alopecia areata. Some clones in this sample may be carry-over from other donors' samples.

This clonotype was found many times. The chain employs TRBV11-1 and TRBJ2-4; D is perhaps TRBD1 (6 bases). This CDR3 comprises 12 residues. Germline CDR1 reads SGHAT; CDR2 reads FQDESV (reference sequence). V lost 5 bases to trimming and J lost 9 bases, with 11 bases between them. The CDR3 nucleotides read TGTGCCAGCAGCCCAGGGGCAGCCATTCAGTACTTC. Amino acids: CASSPGAAIQYF.

The sample holds many counts of this clonotype. The chain links TRBV18 to TRBJ2-1; 8 nucleotides align to TRBD1. Trimming removed 3 bases from V and 4 bases from J; junction bases left unmatched: 5. Germline loops: CDR1 KGHSH, CDR2 LQKENI. The CDR3 is 15 amino acids. In DNA, the CDR3 is TGTGCCAGCTCACCTGACAGGGGCGGGTACAATGAGCAGTTCTTC. Protein: CASSPDRGGYNEQFF.

This clonotype was counted many times. This sequence joins TRBV19 and TRBJ2-5; possibly TRBD1 for D (6 bases). CDR1 and CDR2 (germline): LNHDA, SQIVND (reference sequence). The CDR3 covers 12 residues. Trimming took off 5 bases at V and 7 bases at J, with 11 bases between the two ends. The DNA for the CDR3 is TGTGCCAGTAGTCAGGGGCTGGGGACCCAGTACTTC. The encoded protein is CASSQGLGTQYF.

At least ten counts were recorded for this clonotype. This chain uses TRBV7-6 with TRBJ1-6; TRBD1 is a possible D gene (6 bases). From germline, CDR1 is SGHVS and CDR2 FNYEAQ. The CDR3 has 14 amino acids. V was pared by 3 bases and J by 7 bases, with 10 bases between. CDR3 in DNA: TGTGCCAGCAGCTTTACAGGGAGGAATTCACCCCTCCACTTT. It encodes CASSFTGRNSPLHF.

This chain connects TRBV28 to TRBJ1-6, with 7 bases that match TRBD1. J gave up 10 bases and V 7 bases, and 13 bases lay outside the gene matches. This CDR3 has 15 residues. Germline CDR1 is MDHEN and CDR2 is SYDVKM. In DNA form, the CDR3 reads TGTGCCAGCATCCCCCCAGGGGGGGTGAGGTCACCCCTCCACTTT. It encodes CASIPPGGVRSPLHF.

The sample holds many counts of this clonotype. The rearrangement links TRBV29-1 to TRBJ1-3; D uncertain. V dropped 6 bases and J dropped 4 bases, with 25 bases sitting between them. There are 17 residues in the CDR3. CDR1 and CDR2 (germline): SQVTM, ANQGSEA. Written as DNA, the CDR3 is TGCAGCGTGGCTCCCTGGACGCCGACCGACTCCGGAAACACCATATATTTT. As protein: CSVAPWTPTDSGNTIYF.

This chain connects TRBV7-9 to TRBJ1-1; D remains ambiguous. CDR1 is SEHNR, CDR2 FQNEAQ, per germline (reference sequence). The CDR3 has 14 amino acids. The ends were cut back, 4 bases at V and 2 bases at J, with 11 bases in the middle. CDR3 sequence reads: CASSYPGGNTEAFF. CDR3 nucleotides: TGTGCCAGCAGCTACCCTGGAGGTAACACTGAAGCTTTCTTT.

The rearrangement uses TRBV7-9 and TRBJ2-2, with D perhaps matching TRBD1 or TRBD2 (6 bases each). CDR3 length: 15 amino acids. The V gene's germline CDR1 is SEHNR and CDR2 FQNEAQ (reference sequence). V lost 5 bases, J lost 7 bases, and 17 bases lay in between. Here the CDR3 reads CASSPRGPTGGELFF. In nucleotides, the CDR3 is TGTGCCAGCAGCCCCCGGGGGCCCACCGGCGGGGAGCTGTTTTTT.

This clonotype was seen many times. The chain joins TRBV30 to TRBJ1-6; D is unresolved. CDR1 is GTSNPN and CDR2 is SVGIG in the germline V gene (reference sequence). V lost 2 bases, J lost 12 bases, and 17 bases lay in between. This CDR3 has 14 amino acids. The CDR3 DNA reads TGTGCCTGGAGTTCCCTCGGACTTATAAAACCCCTCCACTTT. Protein: CAWSSLGLIKPLHF.

The chain recombines TRBV19 with TRBJ2-1; D ambiguous. In germline, CDR1 is LNHDA, CDR2 SQIVND (reference sequence). This CDR3 is 14 amino acids long. Trimming removed 5 bases at V and 9 bases at J, with 17 bases between. CDR3 sequence reads: CASSPAGPPSEQFF. The CDR3 nucleotides are TGTGCCAGTAGTCCCGCCGGACCTCCCTCTGAGCAGTTCTTC.

This clonotype has ten or more counts. This rearrangement joins TRBV7-9 to TRBJ2-3; D gene ambiguous. The CDR3 is made up of 11 amino acids. The germline V gene has CDR1 SEHNR and CDR2 FQNEAQ (reference sequence). Trimming pared 3 bases from V and 7 bases from J, leaving 5 bases between. The chain's CDR3 is CASSFSNTQYF. As DNA, the CDR3 is TGTGCCAGCAGCTTTAGTAATACGCAGTATTTT.

A word on this clonotype: Just one base apart from a much larger clone, this may be a read error. The V gene is TRBV12-3 or TRBV12-4, the J gene TRBJ2-3; TRBD1 agrees at 7 bases. J lost 2 bases, V lost 6 bases, and 20 bases had no gene match. CDR3 size: 19 residues. CDR3 sequence (DNA): TGTGCCAGCAGACCCCCTGGCCTTGAGGGACAGAGAGACACAGATACGCAGTATTTT. Translated: CASRPPGLEGQRDTDTQYF.

Many counts were recorded for this clonotype. V usage is TRBV3-1 and J usage is TRBJ1-2, with D possibly being TRBD1 (5 bases). The CDR3 spans 14 residues. V gave up 4 bases and J gave up 4 bases, with 13 bases separating them. Germline CDR1 LGHDT, CDR2 YNNKEL (reference sequence). The CDR3 sequence: CASSPGGQGYGYTF. Here the CDR3 DNA reads TGTGCCAGCAGCCCTGGAGGGCAGGGCTATGGCTACACCTTC. Full variable domain (remainder filled in from reference TRBV3-1 and TRBJ1-2): DTAVSQTPKYLVTQMGNDKSIKCEQNLGHDTMYWYKQDSKKFLKIMFSYNNKELIINETVPNRFSPKSPDKAHLNLHINSLELGDSAVYFCASSPGGQGYGYTFGSGTRLTVV.

There are many counts of this clonotype. The J gene is TRBJ2-7, the V gene TRBV20-1, with 7 bases fitting TRBD1. CDR1 DFQATT and CDR2 SNEGSKA come from the germline V gene (reference sequence). The CDR3 has 13 residues. J lost 7 bases, V lost 6 bases, and 12 bases had no gene match. CDR3: CSAIQTTGQEQYF. The CDR3 DNA is TGCAGTGCCATACAGACGACAGGGCAAGAGCAGTACTTC.

This clonotype was observed at least ten times. The chain couples TRBV18 to TRBJ2-6; D not resolved. This CDR3 has 18 amino acids. Germline lookup yields CDR1 KGHSH and CDR2 LQKENI. V lost 4 bases, J lost 0 bases, and 16 bases lay in between. The CDR3 DNA reads as TGTGCCAGCTCACGGCTAAGGGCAGCTAACTCTGGGGCCAACGTCCTGACTTTC. This codes for CASSRLRAANSGANVLTF.

The rearrangement joins TRBV30 to TRBJ1-3; a weak D match, TRBD1 (5 bases). This CDR3 contains 15 residues. V was shortened by 0 bases and J by 3 bases, with 12 bases between the two germline ends. CDR1 is GTSNPN and CDR2 is SVGIG in the germline V gene (reference sequence). The CDR3 coding sequence is TGTGCCTGGAGTGTACCGGGGGACCTTGGAAACACCATATATTTT. It encodes CAWSVPGDLGNTIYF.

About this clonotype: No conserved phenylalanine or tryptophan is present at the end of the CDR3, so a read error is the likely explanation. The chain has TRBV6-5 and TRBJ2-7, with 7 bases matching TRBD2. Germline trimming cut 2 bases from V and 9 bases from J; bases unmatched to any gene: 22. Germline CDR1 is MNHEY and CDR2 is SVGAGI. This CDR3 spans 18 amino acids. DNA for the CDR3: TGTGCCAGCAGTTACCTCCGACTAGCAGGGCCGCACCTGTTGGCGCAGTACTTG. Encoded protein: CASSYLRLAGPHLLAQYL.

The sample holds many counts of this clonotype. The chain couples TRBV27 to TRBJ1-1; D remains unclear. V was cut by 0 bases and J by 3 bases, with 8 bases left in between. CDR1 MNHEY and CDR2 SMNVEV come from the germline V gene (reference sequence). This CDR3 has 14 residues. CDR3 nucleotides: TGTGCCAGCAGTTTATCACCTGTGGACACTGAAGCTTTCTTT. Protein product: CASSLSPVDTEAFF.

The chain is built from TRBV10-3 and TRBJ1-1; D remains ambiguous. The CDR3 length is 13 residues. V gave up 0 bases and J gave up 10 bases, with 12 bases separating them. Germline V CDR1 and CDR2: ENHRY, SYGVKD. The CDR3 is CAISESTPAPAFF. DNA of the CDR3: TGTGCCATCAGTGAGTCGACGCCCGCGCCAGCTTTCTTT.

This clonotype was detected ten times or more. The chain employs TRBV11-1 and TRBJ1-1; D may be TRBD1 (5 bases). This CDR3 contains 13 residues. Trimming removed 7 bases at V and 7 bases at J, with 16 bases between. Germline V gene data show CDR1 as SGHAT and CDR2 as FQDESV (reference sequence). CDR3: CASTRGADIEAFF. The CDR3 region has the DNA TGTGCCAGCACCAGAGGGGCGGATATTGAAGCTTTCTTT.

This clonotype was counted at least ten times. The chain uses TRBV20-1 and TRBJ2-4; tentatively, D is TRBD1 (5 bases). Germline CDR1 reads DFQATT; CDR2 reads SNEGSKA (reference sequence). There are 14 residues in the CDR3. Trimming took off 6 bases at V and 2 bases at J, with 14 bases between the two ends. The CDR3 loop reads CSAEKGLTKNIQYF. DNA of the CDR3: TGCAGTGCCGAAAAGGGGTTAACCAAAAACATTCAGTACTTC.

This clonotype has more than one count but fewer than ten. The V gene is TRBV19, the J gene TRBJ1-5; TRBD1 agrees at 9 bases. Germline CDR1 and CDR2: LNHDA and SQIVND (reference sequence). CDR3 length equals 16 residues. Losses at the gene ends were 6 bases for V and 5 bases for J; bases not matched to a gene: 11. CDR3 DNA: TGTGCCAGTAGGGGGGCAGGGGACAGGGTTGATCAGCCCCAGCATTTT. This gives the protein CASRGAGDRVDQPQHF.

This clonotype was recorded many times. The chain links TRBV7-9 to TRBJ1-5; tentatively, D is TRBD1 (6 bases). Trimming took off 1 base at V and 6 bases at J, with 13 bases between the two ends. Germline V gene lookup returns CDR1 SEHNR and CDR2 FQNEAQ (reference sequence). The CDR3 is 15 residues long. CDR3 DNA: TGTGCCAGCAGCTTAGTGGGGGGGCGCGGTCAGCCCCAGCATTTT. Translating gives CASSLVGGRGQPQHF.